The source of this T cell receptor (beta chain) is a study of T cell responses to AZD1222 COVID-19 vaccine. Repertoires were generated with immunoSEQ multiplex PCR, while TCRdb's copy carries only in-frame clones and drops some. The sample includes over 85,000 clones, 85% to 90% of them seen just once. Note on this clone: Its antigen remains unknown.

Study-level points and caveats: Of spike-specific TCRs, nearly half reportedly target regions left unmutated in variants. Donors were largely white British and mainly female; clonal diversity was possibly underestimated.

Germline V gene data show CDR1 as LNHDA and CDR2 as SQIVND (reference sequence). V lost 5 bases, J lost 6 bases, and 10 bases stayed unmatched. The CDR3 is 16 residues long. The specimen was peripheral blood, collected on day 0 of AZD1222 vaccination. The origin of this receptor is an adult in good health. The V and J genes are TRBV19 and TRBJ2-3; 11 nucleotides agree with TRBD2. The CDR3 sequence is CASSPRTSGQKDTQYF. DNA for the CDR3: TGTGCCAGTAGTCCCAGGACTAGCGGGCAGAAGGATACGCAGTATTTT.